The clone carrying this TCR beta chain came up a few times. The data are from a study of blood T cells in healthy people across ages. Germline V gene data show CDR1 as MNHEY and CDR2 as SVGEGT. This CDR3 comprises 10 residues. The germline V and J ends were trimmed by 9 bases and 15 bases, with 15 bases remaining between them. The use of a sample-barcoded 5' primer and a J-beta primer mix characterized a second PCR of roughly 6 to 11 cycles. TCRdb re-called the 5' RACE reads with MiXCR, one entry per CDR3 protein. The sample contains more than 900,000 distinct CDR3 sequences, approximately 25% of which appear only once. These data were also filed under a second study, of T cells of mothers and their children. From that paper: The study recruited three healthy Caucasian mothers and their six children as donors. RNA was extracted, and all of it went into cDNA synthesis at roughly 1.4 ug per 15 ul.

The V call is TRBV6-2 or TRBV6-3, the J call TRBJ2-1, with D tentatively TRBD2 (6 bases). The specimen was blood. This clonotype originated in a girl aged 2 to 10 in good health. CDR3 protein: CASGGLPRFF. The DNA of the CDR3 is TGTGCCAGTGGGGGACTGCCTCGGTTCTTC.